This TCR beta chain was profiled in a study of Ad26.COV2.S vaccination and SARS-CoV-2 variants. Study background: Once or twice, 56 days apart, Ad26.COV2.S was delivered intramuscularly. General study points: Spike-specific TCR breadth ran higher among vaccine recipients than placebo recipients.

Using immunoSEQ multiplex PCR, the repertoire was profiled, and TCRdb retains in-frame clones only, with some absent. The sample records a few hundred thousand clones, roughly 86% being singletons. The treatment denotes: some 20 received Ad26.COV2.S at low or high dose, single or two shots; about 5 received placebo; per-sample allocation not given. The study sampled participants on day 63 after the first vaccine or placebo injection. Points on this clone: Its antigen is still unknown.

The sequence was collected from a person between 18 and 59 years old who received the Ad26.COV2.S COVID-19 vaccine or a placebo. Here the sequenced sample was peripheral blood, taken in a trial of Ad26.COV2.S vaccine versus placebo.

CDR3: CASSSYRGQTEAFF. CDR3 in DNA: TGTGCCAGCAGCTCCTACAGGGGGCAAACTGAAGCTTTCTTT. This chain joins TRBV7-9 and TRBJ1-1; 9 nucleotides agree with TRBD1. The CDR3 has 14 amino acids. Per germline, CDR1 SEHNR and CDR2 FQNEAQ (reference sequence). V shed 4 bases, J shed 5 bases, and the junction held 5 bases outside the gene matches. The complete variable domain, with remaining parts taken from reference TRBV7-9 and TRBJ1-1, reads DTGVSQNPRHKITKRGQNVTFRCDPISEHNRLYWYRQTLGQGPEFLTYFQNEAQLEKSRLLSDRFSAERPKGSFSTLEIQRTEQGDSAMYLCASSSYRGQTEAFFGQGTRLTVV.